Following are 23 T cell receptor beta chains from one sample sequenced in a study of T cell changes during pregnancy in multiple sclerosis. TCRdb's table, derived via immunoSEQ multiplex PCR, lists solely in-frame clones and lacks some. There are tens of thousands of clones in the sample; approximately 90% occur only once, and roughly 5% lies in the top ten. The sequencing used peripheral blood, collected in the first trimester of pregnancy. The receptor set was obtained from a female donor in good health, enrolled as a control in a pregnancy study.

The CDR3 sequence: CASSALVPTIDYGYTF. The CDR3 DNA reads as TGTGCCAGCAGCGCCCTGGTACCAACCATAGACTATGGCTACACCTTC. The rearrangement links TRBV9 to TRBJ1-2; no reliable D call. Germline V gene sequence: CDR1 SGDLS, CDR2 YYNGEE. The CDR3 spans 16 residues. V was cut by 3 bases and J by 3 bases, with 18 bases left in between.

The chain uses TRBV7-8 and TRBJ2-1; D may be TRBD2 (6 bases). The CDR3 contains 14 residues. Germline values: CDR1 SGHVS, CDR2 FQNEAQ. V was trimmed by 8 bases and J by 0 bases, leaving 11 bases between them. The DNA for the CDR3 is TGTGCCAGCCGGGGGATAAGCTCCTACAATGAGCAGTTCTTC. Its translation: CASRGISSYNEQFF.

This rearrangement joins TRBV6-5 to TRBJ2-7; TRBD1 agrees at 10 bases. Germline loops: CDR1 MNHEY, CDR2 SVGAGI. Losses at the gene ends were 0 bases for V and 2 bases for J; bases not matched to a gene: 4. This CDR3 region has 16 residues. DNA of the CDR3: TGTGCCAGCAGTTACTCGTCCGGGACAGGGGCCTACGAGCAGTACTTC. Translation gives CASSYSSGTGAYEQYF.

The chain has TRBV6-6 and TRBJ1-1; D perhaps matches TRBD1 (5 bases). The CDR3 has 13 amino acids. Germline V gene sequence: CDR1 MNHNY, CDR2 SVGAGI (reference sequence). The germline V and J ends were trimmed by 4 bases and 2 bases, with 8 bases remaining between them. As DNA, the CDR3 is TGTGCCAGCAGTTCGGACACCAACACTGAAGCTTTCTTT. Residues: CASSSDTNTEAFF.

The gene calls are TRBV27 and TRBJ1-1; TRBD1 matches 8 bases. Trimming cost V 6 bases and J 5 bases; bases outside gene matches: 2. CDR3 length equals 12 residues. Looked up from germline, CDR1 is MNHEY and CDR2 is SMNVEV (reference sequence). In DNA, the CDR3 is TGTGCCAGCAGAAGACAGGGGACTGAAGCTTTCTTT. Protein sequence: CASRRQGTEAFF.

This chain connects TRBV18 to TRBJ2-1; 10 nucleotides line up with TRBD2. Trimming at V came to 3 bases and at J to 5 bases, leaving 13 bases not matched to a gene. The CDR3 extends over 18 amino acids. The germline V gene has CDR1 KGHSH and CDR2 LQKENI. This CDR3 reads CASSPVGKAGGDNNEQFF. The DNA for the CDR3 is TGTGCCAGCTCACCCGTAGGCAAAGCGGGAGGGGACAACAATGAGCAGTTCTTC.

The V call is TRBV7-2, the J call TRBJ1-1; TRBD1 agrees at 8 bases. Germline V gene data show CDR1 as SGHTA and CDR2 as FQGNSA. Losses at the gene ends were 1 base for V and 7 bases for J; bases not matched to a gene: 11. The CDR3 is 16 amino acids. CDR3 residues: CASSLGRTGRKGEAFF. The CDR3 DNA sequence: TGTGCCAGCAGCTTAGGTCGGACAGGGAGGAAAGGTGAAGCTTTCTTT.

The chain links TRBV5-1 to TRBJ1-5; TRBD1 is a possible D gene (6 bases). CDR3 size: 12 residues. Deletions cut 0 bases from V and 11 bases from J, with 9 bases between. The germline CDR1 and CDR2 sequences are SGHRS and YFSETQ. CDR3 in DNA: TGCGCCAGCAGCTTGGAAGGGGGTTCCCAGCATTTT. It translates to CASSLEGGSQHF.

The genes are TRBV5-1 and TRBJ1-1, with D unresolved. Trimming took 7 bases from V and 1 from J, leaving 11 bases between them. CDR1 and CDR2 (germline): SGHRS, YFSETQ. The CDR3 covers 13 residues. CDR3 residues: CASGETPNTEAFF. The CDR3 nucleotides read TGCGCCAGCGGGGAGACCCCGAACACTGAAGCTTTCTTT.

CDR3 sequence reads: CASSHDEAGAYNEQFF. CDR3 nucleotide sequence: TGCGCCAGCAGCCATGACGAGGCAGGGGCCTACAATGAGCAGTTCTTC. The rearrangement joins TRBV4-1 to TRBJ2-1; maybe TRBD1 (6 bases). Trimming removed 3 bases from V and 2 bases from J, with 14 bases in between. The germline V gene encodes CDR1 MGHRA and CDR2 YSYEKL. The CDR3 has 16 amino acids.

This rearrangement joins TRBV5-4 to TRBJ2-7; a weak D match, TRBD2 (5 bases). The CDR3 runs to 14 residues. Trimming cost V 4 bases and J 3 bases, with 14 bases left between them. Per the germline V gene, CDR1 is SGHNT and CDR2 is YYREEE (reference sequence). CDR3 DNA sequence: TGTGCCAGCAGCCCGAAAGAGGGAAACTACGAGCAGTACTTC. It yields the protein CASSPKEGNYEQYF. Full variable domain (outside the CDR3, taken from reference TRBV5-4 and TRBJ2-7): ETGVTQSPTHLIKTRGQQVTLRCSSQSGHNTVSWYQQALGQGPQFIFQYYREEENGRGNFPPRFSGLQFPNYSSELNVNALELDDSALYLCASSPKEGNYEQYFGPGTRLTVT.

A few counts support this clone. This chain links TRBV30 with TRBJ1-2; D not resolved. This CDR3 comprises 12 residues. Germline V gives CDR1 GTSNPN, CDR2 SVGIG (reference sequence). Trimming left V 2 bases short and J 8 bases short, with 12 bases between. For the CDR3, the DNA is TGTGCCTGGAGTACGGCCGCGGAGGGCTACACCTTC. This sequence encodes CAWSTAAEGYTF.

The chain employs TRBV7-2 and TRBJ1-2, with D perhaps matching TRBD1 (5 bases). The CDR3 has 13 amino acids. In germline, CDR1 is SGHTA, CDR2 FQGNSA. V dropped 4 bases and J dropped 3 bases, with 9 bases sitting between them. The CDR3 region has the DNA TGTGCCAGCAGCTCCACAGGAGACTATGGCTACACCTTC. Protein sequence: CASSSTGDYGYTF. Supplemented by reference TRBV7-2 and TRBJ1-2, the full variable domain reads GAGVSQSPSNKVTEKGKDVELRCDPISGHTALYWYRQSLGQGLEFLIYFQGNSAPDKSGLPSDRFSAERTGGSVSTLTIQRTQQEDSAVYLCASSSTGDYGYTFGSGTRLTVV.

The chain employs TRBV28 and TRBJ1-2, with 8 bases aligning to TRBD1. The CDR3 consists of 17 residues. V was clipped by 3 bases and J by 6 bases; unmatched bases: 15. The germline V gene has CDR1 MDHEN and CDR2 SYDVKM. The CDR3 sequence is CASSLLRGRLVSDGYTF. The CDR3 DNA reads TGTGCCAGCAGTTTGCTCAGGGGGCGATTAGTCTCTGATGGCTACACCTTC.

The rearrangement joins TRBV7-9 to TRBJ2-1, with 9 bases identical to TRBD2. The germline V gene encodes CDR1 SEHNR and CDR2 FQNEAQ (reference sequence). V shed 5 bases, J shed 3 bases, and the junction held 8 bases outside the gene matches. CDR3 length: 16 residues. CDR3 DNA: TGTGCCAGCAGCCCCCCCGGGACTAGCAACTACAATGAGCAGTTCTTC. Its protein is CASSPPGTSNYNEQFF.

The chain is built from TRBV4-1 and TRBJ1-1; 7 nucleotides match TRBD1. The CDR3 is made up of 15 amino acids. Germline V gives CDR1 MGHRA, CDR2 YSYEKL. Unmatched junction bases numbered 7, after V lost 1 base and J lost 5 bases. The CDR3 loop reads CASSQGDLQGTEAFF. The CDR3 DNA sequence: TGCGCCAGCAGCCAAGGCGATCTACAGGGGACTGAAGCTTTCTTT.

The CDR3 here is CASSVGGSTGELFF. CDR3 DNA sequence: TGTGCCAGCAGCGTAGGCGGGAGCACCGGGGAGCTGTTTTTT. The V and J genes are TRBV9 and TRBJ2-2; TRBD2 aligns across 7 bases. The length of the CDR3 is 14 residues. CDR1 and CDR2 from the germline V gene are SGDLS and YYNGEE. Trimming took 0 bases from V and 4 from J; bases not matched to a gene: 0. The variable domain in full, with the rest retrieved from reference TRBV9 and TRBJ2-2, is DSGVTQTPKHLITATGQRVTLRCSPRSGDLSVYWYQQSLDQGLQFLIQYYNGEERAKGNILERFSAQQFPDLHSELNLSSLELGDSALYFCASSVGGSTGELFFGEGSRLTVL.

This chain links TRBV5-1 with TRBJ2-1, with 7 bases fitting TRBD2. CDR1 is SGHRS and CDR2 is YFSETQ in the germline V gene. The CDR3 extends over 13 amino acids. The junction had 2 bases not matched to a gene; V was cut back by 2 bases and J by 6 bases. CDR3 protein: CASSLGTINEQFF. The CDR3 DNA is TGCGCCAGCAGCTTAGGGACTATCAATGAGCAGTTCTTC.

The chain carries TRBV7-8 and TRBJ2-1; TRBD2 aligns across 10 bases. Trimming cost V 5 bases and J 5 bases; bases outside gene matches: 9. Germline loops: CDR1 SGHVS, CDR2 FQNEAQ. The CDR3 contains 16 residues. The CDR3 DNA reads TGTGCCAGCAGCGAAAAGCGGGAGGGTTCACACAATGAGCAGTTCTTC. Residues: CASSEKREGSHNEQFF.

This rearrangement joins TRBV30 to TRBJ1-4, with TRBD1 as a possible D gene (5 bases). CDR3 size: 15 residues. V shed 4 bases and J shed 5 bases, with 17 bases lying between them. Germline CDR1 is GTSNPN and CDR2 is SVGIG (reference sequence). The CDR3 spells CAWTPSGALNEKLFF. The CDR3 coding sequence is TGTGCCTGGACCCCGAGTGGGGCGCTCAATGAAAAACTGTTTTTT.

This chain uses TRBV6-6 with TRBJ1-3, with TRBD1 identical over 7 bases. The CDR3 is 15 amino acids. The ends lost 4 bases at V and 4 bases at J; junction bases unmatched: 7. Germline lookup yields CDR1 MNHNY and CDR2 SVGAGI (reference sequence). The CDR3 bases are TGTGCCAGCAGTTCCCAGGGGGACCCAGGAAACACCATATATTTT. Encoded protein: CASSSQGDPGNTIYF.

The J gene is TRBJ1-1, the V gene TRBV18; D uncertain. V was cut by 4 bases and J by 1 base, with 4 bases left in between. This CDR3 has 12 residues. Germline-derived CDR1 and CDR2 are KGHSH and LQKENI. The CDR3 DNA reads TGTGCCAGCTCACTCCAGAACACTGAAGCTTTCTTT. Encoded protein: CASSLQNTEAFF.

This sequence joins TRBV27 and TRBJ2-1; TRBD2 might be the D (7 bases). Germline V gives CDR1 MNHEY, CDR2 SMNVEV (reference sequence). CDR3 length equals 14 residues. Trimming took off 8 bases at V and 4 bases at J, with 15 bases between the two ends. In DNA, the CDR3 is TGTGCCAGCGGGGGGCGGGGGTGGTACAATGAGCAGTTCTTC. As protein: CASGGRGWYNEQFF.